The rows below give T cell receptor beta chains drawn from one sample of a study of shared clonotypes between healthy human individuals. TCRdb's copy holds only in-frame clones and misses some; the assay was immunoSEQ multiplex PCR. Of some 2 million clones in the sample, 95% were seen once. The sample taken for sequencing was naive CD4+ T cells sorted from blood. All receptors derive from a man aged 18 to 29 in good health. The CDR3 runs from the conserved cysteine through the conserved F or W. Fields, in order: clone size, J gene, D gene, V gene, CDR3 DNA, CDR3 protein. A D gene is named only where the DNA matches it firmly. Not all rows give a size; the values are once, few, many and, for expanded clones, a class.

size: .
J: TRBJ2-7
D: .
V: TRBV18
DNA: TGTGCCAGCTCACCACGGACAGAATCAGGGTCACTGATTTTC
CDR3: CASSPRTESGSLIF

size: .
J: TRBJ2-7
D: TRBD2
V: TRBV19
DNA: TGTGCCAGTATAATCGGCGGGAGCTCCTACGAGCAGTACTTC
CDR3: CASIIGGSSYEQYF

size: .
J: TRBJ2-5
D: .
V: TRBV19
DNA: TGTGCCAGTAGTATACAGGGTGGTCAAGGCGACCAGTACTTC
CDR3: CASSIQGGQGDQYF

size: .
J: TRBJ2-7
D: .
V: TRBV7-2
DNA: TGTGCCAGCAGTTTGAGACTGACGAGCTCCTACGAGCAGTACTTC
CDR3: CASSLRLTSSYEQYF

size: .
J: TRBJ2-7
D: TRBD1
V: TRBV9
DNA: TGTGCCAGCAGCCCAGGACAGGGGGCATTTTACGAGCAGTACTTC
CDR3: CASSPGQGAFYEQYF

size: .
J: TRBJ2-1
D: TRBD2
V: TRBV4-2
DNA: TGTGCCAGCAGCCAAGATCTAGCGGGGTTGTTCAATGAGCAGTTCTTC
CDR3: CASSQDLAGLFNEQFF

size: .
J: TRBJ2-5
D: .
V: TRBV12-5
DNA: TGTGCTAGTGCCGCGACCCAAACGGGCGGGACCCAGTACTTC
CDR3: CASAATQTGGTQYF

size: .
J: TRBJ2-5
D: TRBD2
V: TRBV5-1
DNA: TGCGCCAGCAACCCTTCCGGGACTAGCGGCTCAGGGACCCAGTACTTC
CDR3: CASNPSGTSGSGTQYF

size: .
J: TRBJ1-1
D: .
V: TRBV28
DNA: TGTGCCAGCAGCCCCGAGTATCAGATTGAAGCTTTCTTT
CDR3: CASSPEYQIEAFF

size: once
J: TRBJ2-7
D: .
V: TRBV2
DNA: TGTGCCAGCATGCGGGACACAAGATTCTCCTACGAGCAGTACTTC
CDR3: CASMRDTRFSYEQYF

size: .
J: TRBJ2-5
D: .
V: TRBV7-9
DNA: TGTGCCAGCAGCTTAAGCAGGTCGGGTCGCGAGACCCAGTACTTC
CDR3: CASSLSRSGRETQYF

size: once
J: TRBJ2-7
D: .
V: TRBV25-1
DNA: TGTGCCAGCAGCTTGGAGGGCAGGGAGTACGAGCAGTACTTC
CDR3: CASSLEGREYEQYF

size: .
J: TRBJ2-1
D: .
V: TRBV14
DNA: TGTGCCAGCAGCCAAGATGGGGGGAGCTCCTACAATGAGCAGTTCTTC
CDR3: CASSQDGGSSYNEQFF

size: .
J: TRBJ1-2
D: .
V: TRBV2
DNA: TGTGCCAGCAGTCCCTCGGAGGCTAACTATGGCTACACCTTC
CDR3: CASSPSEANYGYTF